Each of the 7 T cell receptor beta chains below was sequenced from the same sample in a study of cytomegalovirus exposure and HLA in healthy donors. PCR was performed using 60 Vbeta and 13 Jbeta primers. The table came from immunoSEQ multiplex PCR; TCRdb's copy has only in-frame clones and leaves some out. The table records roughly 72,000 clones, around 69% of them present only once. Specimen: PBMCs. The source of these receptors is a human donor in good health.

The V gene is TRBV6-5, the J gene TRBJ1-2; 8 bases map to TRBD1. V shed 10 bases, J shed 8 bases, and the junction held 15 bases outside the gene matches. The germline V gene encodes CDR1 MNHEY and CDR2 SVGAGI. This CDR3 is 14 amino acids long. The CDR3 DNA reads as TGTGCCACCCTCCGCGGAGGACAGGGAAGAGGCTACACCTTC. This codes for CATLRGGQGRGYTF.

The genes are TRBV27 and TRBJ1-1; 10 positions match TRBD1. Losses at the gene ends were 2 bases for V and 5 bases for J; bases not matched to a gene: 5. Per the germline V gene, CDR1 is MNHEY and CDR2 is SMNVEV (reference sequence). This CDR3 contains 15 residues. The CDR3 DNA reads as TGTGCCAGCAGTTTAGCCGGACAGGGGGTGACTGAAGCTTTCTTT. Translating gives CASSLAGQGVTEAFF.

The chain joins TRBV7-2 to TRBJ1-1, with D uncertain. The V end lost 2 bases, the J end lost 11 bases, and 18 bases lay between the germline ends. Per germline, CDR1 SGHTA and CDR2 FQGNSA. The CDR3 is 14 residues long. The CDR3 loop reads CASSLKRLIPEAFF. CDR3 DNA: TGTGCCAGCAGCTTAAAACGACTGATTCCAGAGGCTTTCTTT.

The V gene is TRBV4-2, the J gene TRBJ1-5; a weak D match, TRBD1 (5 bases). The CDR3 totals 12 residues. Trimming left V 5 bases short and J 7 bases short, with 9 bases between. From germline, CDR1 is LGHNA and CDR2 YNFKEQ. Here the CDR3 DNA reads TGTGCCAGCAGCTCAGACAGCCAGCCCCAGCATTTT. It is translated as CASSSDSQPQHF.

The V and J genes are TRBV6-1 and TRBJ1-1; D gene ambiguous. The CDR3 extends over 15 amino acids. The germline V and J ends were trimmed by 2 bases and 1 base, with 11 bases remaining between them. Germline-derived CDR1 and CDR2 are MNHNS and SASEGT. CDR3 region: CASSELRARNTEAFF. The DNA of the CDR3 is TGTGCCAGCAGTGAACTGCGGGCTAGGAACACTGAAGCTTTCTTT.

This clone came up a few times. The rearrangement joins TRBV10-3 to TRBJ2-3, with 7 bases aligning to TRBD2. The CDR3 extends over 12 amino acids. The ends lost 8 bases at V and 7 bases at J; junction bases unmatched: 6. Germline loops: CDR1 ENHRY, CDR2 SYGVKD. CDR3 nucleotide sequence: TGTGCCATCGGGGGGACTACCTATACGCAGTATTTT. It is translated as CAIGGTTYTQYF.

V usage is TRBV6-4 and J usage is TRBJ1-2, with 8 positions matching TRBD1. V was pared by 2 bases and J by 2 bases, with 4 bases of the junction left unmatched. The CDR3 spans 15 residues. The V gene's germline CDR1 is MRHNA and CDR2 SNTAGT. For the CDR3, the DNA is TGTGCCAGCAGTGACGGACAGGGAAAAAACTATGGCTACACCTTC. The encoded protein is CASSDGQGKNYGYTF.